The present entry profiles one TCR beta chain with its context. No antigen is known for it. The source of the sample is a study of graft-versus-host responses after intestinal transplantation. Whole-study context: Multivisceral, liver-intestinal, or isolated intestinal grafts were transplanted into recipients. The recipients all started with anti-thymocyte globulin induction and then took tacrolimus and steroids for three to four years. Study observations and caveats: GvH clones surfaced in recipient marrow, some emerging earlier in ileum or blood. Peak levels of circulating GvH clones tracked with early post-transplant HvG declines.

Profiling relied on immunoSEQ multiplex PCR, and the TCRdb table lists in-frame clones only, not all of them. This sample has about 120,000 clones, with 75% to 95% found just once. Per germline, CDR1 SGHNT and CDR2 YYREEE (reference sequence). J was trimmed by 2 bases and V by 3 bases; bases with no gene match: 4. The CDR3 contains 15 residues. The genes are TRBV5-4 and TRBJ2-5; 10 positions match TRBD1. Material: unstimulated CD4+ T cells sorted from spleen or lymph node cells, obtained before intestinal transplant. This receptor was taken from a human donor who received an intestinal transplant. The DNA for the CDR3 is TGTGCCAGCAGCTCCAAGGACAGGGGGCAAGAGACCCAGTACTTC. The encoded protein is CASSSKDRGQETQYF.